The 13 T cell receptor beta chains reported below all come from one sample, sequenced in a study of long-term antiretroviral therapy in people with HIV. The immunoSEQ assay was v3.0, run at survey level. The repertoire was sequenced with immunoSEQ multiplex PCR; TCRdb's copy has only in-frame clones and lacks some. Found here are about 27,000 clones, about four fifths of them singletons; the top ten hold about 8.2%. The sequencing used unsorted PBMCs, collected 3 years after starting antiretroviral therapy. Receptors originate from a middle-aged man with HIV.

This chain connects TRBV19 to TRBJ2-1; the D gene could be TRBD1 or TRBD2 (5 bases each). V shed 5 bases and J shed 5 bases, with 13 bases lying between them. The CDR3 runs 14 residues. Germline V CDR1 and CDR2: LNHDA, SQIVND (reference sequence). CDR3 coding DNA: TGTGCCAGTAGTCCCCGGGGCTACCACAATGAGCAGTTCTTC. Residues: CASSPRGYHNEQFF.

There are a few counts of this clone. The rearrangement uses TRBV6-4 and TRBJ2-6; D may match TRBD1 or TRBD2 (5 bases each). Trimming stripped 0 bases from V and 15 bases from J, with 12 bases between. CDR3 length: 13 amino acids. The germline CDR1 and CDR2 sequences are MRHNA and SNTAGT. The CDR3 DNA follows: TGTGCCAGCAGTGACTCGAGAGGGACCGACCTGACTTTC. Its translation is CASSDSRGTDLTF.

The J gene is TRBJ2-7, the V gene TRBV27; 9 nucleotides agree with TRBD1. Trimming cost V 5 bases and J 0 bases; bases outside gene matches: 8. Germline V lookup: CDR1 MNHEY, CDR2 SMNVEV (reference sequence). The CDR3 length is 16 residues. CDR3 sequence (DNA): TGTGCCAGCAGTCGGACAGGGGCCGGGGGCTCCTACGAGCAGTACTTC. Protein product: CASSRTGAGGSYEQYF.

The chain couples TRBV14 to TRBJ2-4, with TRBD2 matching over 9 bases. CDR3 length: 15 amino acids. Germline CDR1 reads SGHDN; CDR2 reads FVKESK. V gave up 4 bases and J gave up 10 bases; unmatched junction bases: 11. The CDR3 protein is CASSPRGSGGTIQYF. For the CDR3, the DNA is TGTGCCAGCAGCCCGCGGGGGAGCGGGGGGACGATTCAGTACTTC. The variable domain in full, with the rest retrieved from reference TRBV14 and TRBJ2-4, is EAGVTQFPSHSVIEKGQTVTLRCDPISGHDNLYWYRRVMGKEIKFLLHFVKESKQDESGMPNNRFLAERTGGTYSTLKVQPAELEDSGVYFCASSPRGSGGTIQYFGAGTRLSVL.

The V and J genes are TRBV5-1 and TRBJ2-1, with D possibly matching TRBD2 (6 bases). The germline V gene encodes CDR1 SGHRS and CDR2 YFSETQ. The CDR3 consists of 14 residues. Trimming pared 0 bases from V and 8 bases from J, leaving 12 bases between. DNA for the CDR3: TGCGCCAGCAGCTTGGAACTAGCTGCTGATGAGCAGTTCTTC. The encoded protein is CASSLELAADEQFF. Full variable domain (missing parts from reference TRBV5-1 and TRBJ2-1): KAGVTQTPRYLIKTRGQQVTLSCSPISGHRSVSWYQQTPGQGLQFLFEYFSETQRNKGNFPGRFSGRQFSNSRSEMNVSTLELGDSALYLCASSLELAADEQFFGPGTRLTVL.

The chain has TRBV9 and TRBJ2-3; no reliable D call. This CDR3 contains 12 residues. The germline V gene encodes CDR1 SGDLS and CDR2 YYNGEE. Trimming removed 0 bases at V and 3 bases at J, with 2 bases between. The CDR3 bases are TGTGCCAGCAGCGTAGCTACAGATACGCAGTATTTT. Protein: CASSVATDTQYF.

V usage is TRBV5-1 and J usage is TRBJ2-3, with D uncertain. In germline, CDR1 is SGHRS, CDR2 YFSETQ. The CDR3 totals 12 residues. The V and J ends lost 3 bases and 2 bases respectively, with 4 bases between them. The CDR3 is CASSSDTDTQYF. Written as DNA, the CDR3 is TGCGCCAGCAGCTCCGACACAGATACGCAGTATTTT.

This clone was detected only a few times. The chain combines TRBV4-1 with TRBJ1-2; possible D gene TRBD1, 5 bases. The length of the CDR3 is 16 residues. CDR1 is MGHRA, CDR2 YSYEKL, per germline. V was pared by 3 bases and J by 4 bases, with 18 bases between. The CDR3 protein is CASSHPGPTAVYGYTF. As DNA, the CDR3 is TGCGCCAGCAGCCACCCAGGGCCGACAGCAGTCTATGGCTACACCTTC.

The rearrangement joins TRBV5-8 to TRBJ2-7; D might be TRBD2 (5 bases). Per the germline V gene, CDR1 is SGHTS and CDR2 is YDEGEE. The V end was cut by 0 bases, the J end by 2 bases, with 9 bases between. CDR3 length: 14 amino acids. The CDR3 nucleotides read TGTGCCAGCAGCTTGGCGGCGGGCACCTACGAGCAGTACTTC. Residues: CASSLAAGTYEQYF.

The CDR3 DNA reads as TGTGCCAGCAGTGAACAAGGAGGCTCCTACAATGAGCAGTTCTTC. Amino acid sequence: CASSEQGGSYNEQFF. The chain has TRBV6-1 and TRBJ2-1; tentative D call: TRBD2 (5 bases). CDR1 is MNHNS, CDR2 SASEGT, per germline. The ends were cut back, 2 bases at V and 0 bases at J, with 8 bases in the middle. CDR3 length equals 15 residues.

The rearrangement uses TRBV9 and TRBJ2-7, with unresolved D. In germline, CDR1 is SGDLS, CDR2 YYNGEE. The CDR3 covers 14 residues. The V end was cut by 0 bases, the J end by 4 bases, with 11 bases between. For the CDR3, the DNA is TGTGCCAGCAGCGTAGCGGAAGGGTCATACGAGCAGTACTTC. Protein sequence: CASSVAEGSYEQYF.

V gene TRBV2 combines with J gene TRBJ2-2; 7 bases align to TRBD1. The CDR3 is made up of 13 amino acids. CDR1 is SNHLY, CDR2 FYNNEI, per germline. V lost 6 bases to trimming and J lost 6 bases; unmatched junction nucleotides: 4. CDR3 protein: CASRWQGAGELFF. Written as DNA, the CDR3 is TGTGCCAGCAGGTGGCAGGGGGCCGGGGAGCTGTTTTTT.

V gene TRBV19 combines with J gene TRBJ2-2, with 7 bases lining up with TRBD1. V dropped 6 bases and J dropped 2; count of bases not matched to a gene: 12. This CDR3 spans 17 amino acids. Germline V gene data show CDR1 as LNHDA and CDR2 as SQIVND (reference sequence). DNA of the CDR3: TGTGCCAGTAGGCTCGACCCCGGGACAGTTAACACCGGGGAGCTGTTTTTT. Residues: CASRLDPGTVNTGELFF.